This T cell receptor beta chain came from a study of shared clonotypes between healthy human individuals. Concerning this clone itself: The antigen is not known.

Study findings and constraints: Larger estimated richness was generally seen in naive subsets than in memory subsets.

As handled by the study authors: ImmunoSEQ only sent back junction sequences with no quality scores, so filtering was done differently. Profiling relied on immunoSEQ multiplex PCR, and the TCRdb table lists in-frame clones only, not all of them. V and J calls and clone size follow that table, whereas D and trimming were derived from the DNA. The sample records about 380,000 clones, about 97% being singletons. V was pared by 1 base and J by 4 bases, with 10 bases of the junction left unmatched. Per the germline V gene, CDR1 is SGHRS and CDR2 is YFSETQ. The CDR3 is 17 amino acids. Sequenced input: memory CD8+ T cells sorted from blood. Subset described: CD45RO+ cells pooled with CCR7-negative TemRA cells. The chain links TRBV5-1 to TRBJ2-7, with TRBD2 identical over 11 bases. The receptor was derived from a man aged 30 to 45 in good health. CDR3 in DNA: TGCGCCAGCAGCTTGTCGGGGCTAGCGGGAGGAGGGTACGAGCAGTACTTC. It specifies CASSLSGLAGGGYEQYF.